These T cell receptor beta chains were read from a single sample in a study of molecular identifiers for immune sequencing clone quantification. MiXCR, run by TCRdb on the PCR reads, gives a single entry per CDR3 protein. Altogether 40,000 to 65,000 distinct CDR3 sequences are present, approximately 40% being singletons, with the ten largest covering 3% to 4%. Sequenced sample: naive CD8+ T cells from blood, with Jurkat cell RNA spiked in. The receptors come from a human donor in good health. Some libraries in this study had Jurkat cell RNA spiked in. CDR3s include the opening cysteine and the closing phenylalanine or tryptophan. Some rows mark clone size as missing; the rest say once, few, many or name a class of expanded clone.

clone_size | j_call | v_call | cdr3_aa
few | TRBJ2-2 | TRBV24-1 | CATSDPSNRARAALNTGELFF
NA | TRBJ2-1 | TRBV11-3 | CASSLDGTGLINEQFF
NA | TRBJ2-2 | TRBV7-9 | CAAGTGYTGELFF
few | TRBJ2-3 | TRBV10-3 | CAISDRGRSTDTQYF
NA | TRBJ2-1 | TRBV6-2/TRBV6-3 | CASTDRGSDEQFF
NA | TRBJ2-3 | TRBV9 | CASSVSGDTDTQYF
many | TRBJ1-1 | TRBV7-8 | CASSLYGRENTEAFF
NA | TRBJ2-7 | TRBV28 | CASRTQREGPYGQYF
many | TRBJ2-5 | TRBV13 | CASSPSLTGVQETQYF
few | TRBJ2-1 | TRBV15 | CATGRVDRYNEQFF
few | TRBJ2-3 | TRBV13 | CASSLGLRDRTTDTQYF
NA | TRBJ2-1 | TRBV16 | CASSQLAKSSDEQFF
NA | TRBJ2-7 | TRBV11-1 | CASSQGQGSHEQYF
NA | TRBJ2-7 | TRBV4-3 | CASSHGQGREQYF
NA | TRBJ2-5 | TRBV4-1 | CASSQDLALEGTQHF
few | TRBJ2-1 | TRBV24-1 | CATSDLGGDSPNEQFF
NA | TRBJ2-7 | TRBV6-5 | CASPPWGCDEQYF
NA | TRBJ2-1 | TRBV5-8 | CASSLGLAGGPFYNEQFF
few | TRBJ2-1 | TRBV6-6 | CASSYFPVGNEQFF
many | TRBJ2-2 | TRBV28 | CASSFVLAGAGELFF
NA | TRBJ2-5 | TRBV5-4 | CASSLAWGYQETQYF
few | TRBJ2-5 | TRBV27 | CASRRDSQETQYF
few | TRBJ2-7 | TRBV7-9 | CASSPQSGRAFHEQYF
NA | TRBJ2-1 | TRBV28 | CASSDYGTEQFF
NA | TRBJ2-7 | TRBV5-4 | CASSPRTGLGEQYF
many | TRBJ2-7 | TRBV6-1 | CASSDRGLVEVDEQYF
many | TRBJ2-5 | TRBV28 | CASSLRGTDQETQYF
few | TRBJ2-1 | TRBV6-1 | CASSEVEGLAGNEQFF
many | TRBJ1-5 | TRBV6-5 | CASRPRGRGQPQHF
NA | TRBJ1-5 | TRBV7-2 | CASSASDRGGQPQHF
NA | TRBJ2-5 | TRBV5-6 | CASSLEQQETQYF
few | TRBJ2-7 | TRBV27 | CASSFAGGSYEQYF
NA | TRBJ2-2 | TRBV25-1 | CASSEGWGAGELFF
few | TRBJ2-7 | TRBV20-1 | CSADPYEQYF
NA | NA | TRBV4-1 | CASSQDPPPDRDPNEQYF
NA | TRBJ1-4 | TRBV5-6 | CASSWVGAGEKLFF
NA | TRBJ2-1 | TRBV13 | CASSSGRGSREEQFF
many | TRBJ2-1 | TRBV24-1 | CATSDELAGYNEQFF
few | TRBJ2-2 | TRBV20-1 | CSARDRGRGIAGELFF
NA | TRBJ1-5 | TRBV12-3/TRBV12-4 | CASSELGADQPQHF
once | TRBJ2-7 | TRBV27 | CASSYGTGVYEQYF
NA | TRBJ2-7 | TRBV6-1 | CACSAKETGAYEQYF
NA | TRBJ2-6 | TRBV28 | CASSFWGSGANVLTF
many | TRBJ2-4 | TRBV19 | CASSRRREDGKNIQYF
NA | TRBJ2-2 | TRBV29-1 | CSVLGPGTSGGNTGELFF
NA | TRBJ1-4 | TRBV13 | CASSLGRKEKLLF
few | TRBJ2-7 | TRBV6-1 | CASGAEQYF
few | TRBJ2-1 | TRBV12-3/TRBV12-4 | CASSPVYSAYNEQFF
many | TRBJ1-5 | TRBV7-8 | CASSSKWDVSNQPQHF
few | TRBJ2-2 | TRBV24-1 | CATSTSVAGGPEELFF